The 12 T cell receptor beta chains below were found in one sample sequenced in a study of memory CD4+ T cells and cytomegalovirus serostatus (dated by TCRdb to about 2019). A FACSAria II was used to sort memory CD4+ T cells, defined as single viable CD3+CD4+CD8-CD45RO+ cells. Library preparation employed the immunoSEQ multiplex PCR assay. In its TCRdb copy, this immuneACCESS table keeps in-frame sequences only and misses some clones. Where compared with another copy, unresolved V genes explain less than half of these, and the others have no known cause. A total of over 40,000 clones appear in this sample, about 76% of them only once. The top ten hold about 0.79% of the sample. The sample taken for sequencing was memory CD4+ T cells from blood. The receptors were sampled from an adult in good health and CMV-seronegative.

The chain carries TRBV5-1 and TRBJ2-5, with D possibly being TRBD1 (6 bases). The CDR3 covers 12 residues. V lost 2 bases to trimming and J lost 5 bases, with 7 bases between them. Germline values: CDR1 SGHRS, CDR2 YFSETQ. CDR3 sequence: CASSFGQETQYF. The CDR3 coding sequence is TGCGCCAGCAGCTTCGGACAGGAGACCCAGTACTTC.

The rearrangement uses TRBV28 and TRBJ2-7, with D maybe TRBD1 (7 bases). The V and J ends lost 4 bases and 5 bases respectively, with 15 bases between them. In germline, CDR1 is MDHEN, CDR2 SYDVKM. This CDR3 spans 14 amino acids. CDR3 coding DNA: TGTGCCAGCAGTTCCTTGGAGGGGGCCGACGAGCAGTACTTC. Residues: CASSSLEGADEQYF. The full variable domain, its missing parts supplied by reference TRBV28 and TRBJ2-7, is DVKVTQSSRYLVKRTGEKVFLECVQDMDHENMFWYRQDPGLGLRLIYFSYDVKMKEKGDIPEGYSVSREKKERFSLILESASTNQTSMYLCASSSLEGADEQYFGPGTRLTVT.

The chain employs TRBV6-1 and TRBJ2-7; the D gene is possibly TRBD2 (6 bases). Looked up from germline, CDR1 is MNHNS and CDR2 is SASEGT. Trimming left V 9 bases short and J 4 bases short, with 13 bases between. The CDR3 runs 12 residues. For the CDR3, the DNA is TGTGCCAGTAGACGGGGGACGTACGAGCAGTACTTC. This codes for CASRRGTYEQYF.

This clone appeared once. The rearrangement uses TRBV5-1 and TRBJ2-3; D remains unclear. Trimming took off 5 bases at V and 0 bases at J, with 7 bases between the two ends. Germline values: CDR1 SGHRS, CDR2 YFSETQ. This CDR3 contains 13 residues. CDR3 amino acids: CASSSPSTDTQYF. CDR3 nucleotides: TGCGCCAGCAGTAGTCCTAGCACAGATACGCAGTATTTT.

V usage is TRBV2 and J usage is TRBJ2-7; a possible D gene is TRBD1 (5 bases). Germline lookup yields CDR1 SNHLY and CDR2 FYNNEI. V shed 5 bases and J shed 3 bases, with 14 bases lying between them. The CDR3 extends over 14 amino acids. The CDR3 spells CASSITGHFYEQYF. The CDR3 DNA reads as TGTGCCAGCAGTATTACCGGACACTTCTACGAGCAGTACTTC.

The chain uses TRBV6-1 and TRBJ2-5, with 9 bases fitting TRBD1. Looked up from germline, CDR1 is MNHNS and CDR2 is SASEGT. With 11 bases clipped from V and 5 bases from J, the junction kept 9 bases outside the gene matches. The CDR3 runs to 13 residues. In nucleotides, the CDR3 is TGTGCCGCACTACAGGGGGCTGGTGAGACCCAGTACTTC. Its translation: CAALQGAGETQYF.

The chain recombines TRBV9 with TRBJ2-1; TRBD1 agrees at 8 bases. The CDR3 is 14 amino acids. In germline, CDR1 is SGDLS, CDR2 YYNGEE. V trimming: 0 bases; J trimming: 6 bases; junction bases outside the gene matches: 2. As DNA, the CDR3 is TGTGCCAGCAGCGTAGACAGGGGGGCCAATGAGCAGTTCTTC. Residues: CASSVDRGANEQFF.

The rearrangement uses TRBV4-1 and TRBJ1-1, with a possible D match to TRBD1 (6 bases). The V gene's germline CDR1 is MGHRA and CDR2 YSYEKL. The V and J ends lost 4 bases and 1 base respectively, with 13 bases between them. This CDR3 contains 15 residues. CDR3 sequence: CASSLPTGKNTEAFF. DNA for the CDR3: TGCGCCAGCAGCCTCCCCACAGGGAAGAACACTGAAGCTTTCTTT.

The rearrangement links TRBV5-5 to TRBJ1-4; D unclear. This CDR3 comprises 14 residues. With 0 bases removed from V and 4 bases from J, the gap between germline ends came to 7 bases. The germline V gene has CDR1 SGHKS and CDR2 YYEKEE (reference sequence). CDR3 sequence reads: CASSLGHYNEKLFF. CDR3 DNA: TGTGCCAGCAGCTTGGGTCACTATAATGAAAAACTGTTTTTT.

The gene calls are TRBV19 and TRBJ2-2; D unclear. This CDR3 has 14 residues. The germline CDR1 and CDR2 sequences are LNHDA and SQIVND (reference sequence). Deletions cut 2 bases from V and 4 bases from J, with 8 bases between. The CDR3 bases are TGTGCCAGTAGTATATACTCTCTCACCGGGGAGCTGTTTTTT. As protein: CASSIYSLTGELFF.

This clone was detected only a few times. The chain has TRBV19 and TRBJ1-1, with a possible D match to TRBD1 (6 bases). The CDR3 length is 17 residues. Germline CDR1 is LNHDA and CDR2 is SQIVND (reference sequence). Trimming took off 10 bases at V and 3 bases at J, with 27 bases between the two ends. The CDR3 bases are TGTGCCACACACTCGACCCCAGGGGAAAAGTCGGACACTGAAGCTTTCTTT. It codes for CATHSTPGEKSDTEAFF. Together with reference TRBV19 and TRBJ1-1, the CDR3 gives the full variable domain: DGGITQSPKYLFRKEGQNVTLSCEQNLNHDAMYWYRQDPGQGLRLIYYSQIVNDFQKGDIAEGYSVSREKKESFPLTVTSAQKNPTAFYLCATHSTPGEKSDTEAFFGQGTRLTVV.

The rearrangement links TRBV7-2 to TRBJ1-6; D uncertain. The ends were cut back, 5 bases at V and 9 bases at J, with 11 bases in the middle. CDR1 SGHTA and CDR2 FQGNSA come from the germline V gene. The CDR3 contains 13 residues. The CDR3 is CASSPDFGSPLHF. The CDR3 bases are TGTGCCAGCAGCCCCGATTTCGGTTCACCCCTCCACTTT. The full variable domain, its missing parts supplied by reference TRBV7-2 and TRBJ1-6, is GAGVSQSPSNKVTEKGKDVELRCDPISGHTALYWYRQSLGQGLEFLIYFQGNSAPDKSGLPSDRFSAERTGGSVSTLTIQRTQQEDSAVYLCASSPDFGSPLHFGNGTRLTVT.